The 2 T cell receptor beta chains reported below all come from one sample, sequenced in a study of blood T cells in healthy people across ages. Together with a sample-barcoded 5' primer, a J-beta primer mix was included in a second PCR lasting roughly 6 to 12 cycles. TCRdb re-called the 5' RACE reads through MiXCR, storing one row per CDR3 protein. The sample carries around 800,000 distinct CDR3 sequences, around 62% recorded once. Sequencing used blood. These receptors came from a man younger than 45 in good health.

This clonotype was recorded a few times. V and J are TRBV7-8 and TRBJ1-4, with D possibly matching TRBD1 (5 bases). CDR3 length: 14 amino acids. Germline V gene data show CDR1 as SGHVS and CDR2 as FQNEAQ. V gave up 4 bases and J gave up 2 bases, with 8 bases separating them. Here the CDR3 reads CASSWGGTNEKLFF. The CDR3 DNA reads TGTGCCAGCAGCTGGGGCGGCACTAATGAAAAACTGTTTTTT.

This sequence joins TRBV2 and TRBJ1-2; the match to TRBD1 covers 8 bases. The V and J ends lost 6 bases and 8 bases, in that order; junction bases with no gene match: 11. Germline lookup yields CDR1 SNHLY and CDR2 FYNNEI. CDR3 length: 14 amino acids. CDR3: CASRARTGFGGYTF. The DNA for the CDR3 is TGTGCCAGCAGGGCCCGGACAGGGTTCGGCGGCTACACCTTC.